The rows below give T cell receptor beta chains drawn from one sample of a study of human T cells and chemical hapten exposure. TCRdb recomputed calls from the RACE reads with MiXCR, one row per CDR3 protein. The repertoire holds about 84,000 distinct CDR3 sequences, with 10% to 14% as singletons. Material: whole blood, obtained in connection with sensitization to the hapten diphenylcyclopropenone (DPC). The receptor source for this set is a woman aged 45-59 years with alopecia areata. Some clones in this sample may be carry-over from other donors' samples. CDR3s include the opening cysteine and the closing phenylalanine or tryptophan. A D gene is named only where the DNA matches it firmly. Clone size is stated in some rows and not others, as once, few, many or a class when expanded.

V gene	clone size	D gene	J gene	CDR3 DNA	CDR3 protein
TRBV29-1	NA	TRBD2	TRBJ2-3	TGCAGCGTTGCGCTTGGGACTAGCGGGACTGGGGGGACAGATACGCAGTATTTT	CSVALGTSGTGGTDTQYF
TRBV5-1	many	NA	TRBJ2-1	TGCGCCAGCAGCTTGACTATAAGCGGGCTAAGCTCCTACAATGAGCAGTTCTTC	CASSLTISGLSSYNEQFF
TRBV5-4	many	TRBD1	TRBJ2-3	TGTGCCAGCAGCCTCCCGAGGACAGGGGCCACAGATACGCAGTATTTT	CASSLPRTGATDTQYF
TRBV14	few	NA	TRBJ2-1	TGTGCCAGCAGCCAAGCTGACAGGCTCCGAGGCAATGAGCAGTTCTTC	CASSQADRLRGNEQFF
TRBV28	many	NA	TRBJ1-5	TGTGCCAGCAGTTCGATTTCAAGACCCCAGCATTTT	CASSSISRPQHF
TRBV7-2	NA	TRBD1	TRBJ2-6	TGTGCCAGCAGCCTGGGACAGGACTCTGGGGCCAACGTCCTGACTTTC	CASSLGQDSGANVLTF
TRBV30	few	TRBD2	TRBJ2-5	TGTGCCTGGAGCGCGGGACTAGCGACCCTTGAGCCCCAGTACTTC	CAWSAGLATLEPQYF
TRBV12-3/TRBV12-4	many	NA	TRBJ2-2	TGTGCCAGCAGTTTTTATTCCGGCGGGGAGCTGTTTTTT	CASSFYSGGELFF
TRBV20-1	many	TRBD2	TRBJ2-7	TGCAGTGCTAGGACTAGCGGGAGACTCGAGCAGTACTTC	CSARTSGRLEQYF
TRBV7-2	many	TRBD1	TRBJ1-1	TGTGCCAGCAGCTCCAGACAGGGCGGCACTGAAGCTTTCTTT	CASSSRQGGTEAFF
TRBV9	few	TRBD2	TRBJ2-3	TGTGCCAGCAGCGTTGGGGGAGGGAGTGCGGATACGCAGTATTTT	CASSVGGGSADTQYF
TRBV7-9	many	NA	TRBJ2-3	TGTGCCAGCAGCTTAATCTTGACTACCACAGATACGCAGTATTTT	CASSLILTTTDTQYF
TRBV29-1	many	NA	TRBJ1-1	TGCAGCGTTGATGGGGAGAAGGGGTTCAACACTGAAGCTTTCTTT	CSVDGEKGFNTEAFF
TRBV7-7	many	TRBD2	TRBJ2-5	TGTGCTAGCAGCTCAGCGGGAGGGAAAGAGACCCAGTACTTC	CASSSAGGKETQYF
TRBV7-9	few	NA	TRBJ2-3	TGTGCCAGCAGCCAAATAACCACGCAGTATTTT	CASSQITTQYF
TRBV30	many	NA	TRBJ1-5	TGTGCCTGGGGTCCGGGGCTGGGCAATCAGCCCCAGCATTTT	CAWGPGLGNQPQHF
TRBV28	many	TRBD2	TRBJ2-7	TGTGCCAGCAGTTTATTTGGCGGGAGTTACTCCTACGAGCAGTACTTC	CASSLFGGSYSYEQYF
TRBV18	medium-sized	TRBD2	TRBJ2-1	TGTGCCAGCTCACCACGGACTAGCGGGAAGCATAATGAGCAGTTCTTC	CASSPRTSGKHNEQFF
TRBV9	many	NA	TRBJ2-7	TGTGCCAGCAGCGTAGGTCTGGGCTACGAGCAGTACTTC	CASSVGLGYEQYF
TRBV7-3	many	TRBD2	TRBJ2-2	TGTGCCAGCAGCAGAAGGGCTAGCGGGAGTGGGCAGGCCGGGGAGCTGTTTTTT	CASSRRASGSGQAGELFF
TRBV12-3/TRBV12-4	few	TRBD2	TRBJ2-3	TGTGCCAGCAGCCGAGGGCGGGAGGGCCAGAGGGCAGATACGCAGTATTTT	CASSRGREGQRADTQYF
TRBV14	NA	TRBD1	TRBJ2-3	TGTGCCAGCAGCCGGAACAGGGGGAGCACAGATACGCAGTATTTT	CASSRNRGSTDTQYF
TRBV30	many	NA	TRBJ1-6	TGTGCCTGGATAACCAGGAGCGGTCTGAATTCACCCCTCCACTTT	CAWITRSGLNSPLHF
TRBV12-3/TRBV12-4	many	NA	TRBJ1-5	TGTGCCAGCAGTTACGGGGTAATGGGCAATCAGCCCCAGCATTTT	CASSYGVMGNQPQHF
TRBV24-1	few	TRBD1	TRBJ1-1	TGTGCCACCAGTGAGTCCGGGACAGGAGGCACTGAAGCTTTCTTT	CATSESGTGGTEAFF
TRBV12-3/TRBV12-4	few	NA	TRBJ2-6	TGTGCCAGCACCCGGACAGTGATCTCTGGGGCCAACGTCCTGACTTTC	CASTRTVISGANVLTF
TRBV20-1	NA	TRBD1	TRBJ2-7	TGCAGTGCCCCTAGACAGGGGGCCGACGAGCAGTACTTC	CSAPRQGADEQYF
TRBV12-3/TRBV12-4	NA	TRBD2	TRBJ2-1	TGTGCCAGTGCGTTAGGGAGGGCCGGCAATGAGCAGTTCTTC	CASALGRAGNEQFF
TRBV6-5	many	NA	TRBJ1-4	TGTGCCAGCAGTTACGAGGGAAGTCAAACTAATGAAAAACTGTTTTTT	CASSYEGSQTNEKLFF
TRBV7-7	few	NA	TRBJ2-3	TGTGCTAGCAGCTTAAGCGGGCGAGATACGCAGTATTTT	CASSLSGRDTQYF
TRBV5-1	many	NA	TRBJ1-4	TGCGCCAGCAGCATACGAGGGTTGGACGAAAAACTGTTTTTT	CASSIRGLDEKLFF
TRBV5-1	few	NA	TRBJ2-5	TGCGCCAGCAGCTTGGAGGTTGCCCCGAGCATCGGAGAGACCCAGTACTTC	CASSLEVAPSIGETQYF
TRBV5-1	few	TRBD2	TRBJ2-1	TGCGCCAGCAGGCTAGCGGGAGGAAGGGAGCAGTTCTTC	CASRLAGGREQFF
TRBV15	NA	TRBD2	TRBJ2-1	TGTGCCACCAGTCCCGCTAGCGGGTACAATGAGCAGTTCTTC	CATSPASGYNEQFF
TRBV5-4	few	TRBD1	TRBJ2-6	TGTGCCAGCAGCGTACAGGGGAGATCTGGGGCCAACGTCCTGACTTTC	CASSVQGRSGANVLTF
TRBV29-1	NA	NA	TRBJ2-1	TGCAGCGTTGACACATTGGACGCTGCCCTTCTTCCCAATGAGCAGTTCTTC	CSVDTLDAALLPNEQFF
TRBV5-5	many	NA	TRBJ1-6	TGTGCCAGCAGCTTGGATGCGGGGGCGCGGCAGTCACCCCTCCACTTT	CASSLDAGARQSPLHF
TRBV12-3/TRBV12-4	many	NA	TRBJ2-1	TGTGCCAGCAGAAACCGGGCGGAGCAGTTCTTC	CASRNRAEQFF
TRBV6-1	many	NA	TRBJ2-5	TGTGCCAGCACCCCCCACGGGGAGACCCAGTACTTC	CASTPHGETQYF
TRBV12-5	NA	TRBD2	TRBJ2-3	TGTGCTAGTGGTTCGCTACATGGGGGGGGCACAGATACGCAGTATTTT	CASGSLHGGGTDTQYF
TRBV18	NA	TRBD1	TRBJ2-1	TGTGCCAGCTCACCCCCAGGGGGCAATGAGCAGTTCTTC	CASSPPGGNEQFF
TRBV7-2	few	TRBD1	TRBJ2-5	TGTGCCAGCAGCATAGACAGGGTAGAAGAGACCCAGTACTTC	CASSIDRVEETQYF
TRBV7-6	few	NA	TRBJ1-6	TGTGCCAGCAGCCGCGACTATAATAATTCACCCCTCCACTTT	CASSRDYNNSPLHF
TRBV29-1	many	TRBD1	TRBJ2-7	TGCAGCGTTGAAGGTGGACAGGGTACCTACGAGCAGTACTTC	CSVEGGQGTYEQYF
TRBV7-9	many	NA	TRBJ2-1	TGTGCCAGCAGCTTGAATTTCCGAGGTGGCAATGAGCAGTTCTTC	CASSLNFRGGNEQFF
TRBV10-3	many	TRBD2	TRBJ2-7	TGTGCCATCAGTCCCGGGACTAGCGGAGACTTCTTAGAGCAGTACTTC	CAISPGTSGDFLEQYF
TRBV2	few	TRBD1	TRBJ1-6	TGTGCCAGCAGACGCGTTGGGACAGCAAATTCACCCCTCCACTTT	CASRRVGTANSPLHF
TRBV29-1	NA	NA	TRBJ2-1	TGCAGCGCGTACAGGGCAGCCAATGAGCAGTTCTTC	CSAYRAANEQFF
TRBV6-5	many	TRBD1	TRBJ1-2	TGTGCCAGCAGAAGACAGGGGAGAGGCTATGGCTACACCTTC	CASRRQGRGYGYTF
TRBV10-1	many	TRBD2	TRBJ2-3	TGCGCCAGCAAGCCGAGCGGGAGCGCAGATACGCAGTATTTT	CASKPSGSADTQYF
TRBV29-1	NA	NA	TRBJ2-3	TGCAGCGTTGGGGGCACGCTCACAGATACGCAGTATTTT	CSVGGTLTDTQYF
TRBV29-1	NA	NA	TRBJ2-7	TGCAGCGTATCGCAGGGGACGTACGAGCAGTACTTC	CSVSQGTYEQYF
TRBV4-1	many	NA	TRBJ1-3	TGCGCCAGCAGCCAAGTCTACCGAGGGGCTGGAAACACCATATATTTT	CASSQVYRGAGNTIYF
TRBV6-5	many	TRBD2	TRBJ2-5	TGTGCCAGCAGCCGCGGGGGAGCGGGTTTCCAAGAGACCCAGTACTTC	CASSRGGAGFQETQYF